This T cell receptor beta chain was identified in a study of CD8 T cells in Susac syndrome. Study as a whole: When their blood was taken, the Susac syndrome patients had either not yet had any therapy, were taking corticosteroids, or were taking intravenous immunoglobulin alone.

RNA in amounts of roughly 0.5 to 1 ug was reverse transcribed with random hexamers. Across 54 Vbeta and 13 Jbeta, immunoSEQ multiplex PCR amplified TCR beta CDR3. MiXCR was run by TCRdb on the immunoSEQ multiplex PCR reads, yielding one entry per CDR3 protein. The sample holds 130,000 or so distinct CDR3 sequences, roughly 95% seen once. This TCR derives from a human donor with Susac syndrome. Sequencing used CD4+ T cells from PBMCs.

As DNA, the CDR3 is TGCGCCAGCAGCCTTGGGCCCAGGATCTACGAGCAGTACTTC. This encodes CASSLGPRIYEQYF. This chain uses TRBV4-1 with TRBJ2-7; D unresolved. CDR1 MGHRA and CDR2 YSYEKL come from the germline V gene. This CDR3 is 14 amino acids long. Trimming shortened V by 4 bases and J by 3 bases, and 13 bases separated the two germline ends.